The sequence of this T cell receptor beta chain was determined in a study of blood T cell repertoires in COVID-19. The wider study: The study drew acute and convalescent COVID-19 samples from the United States, Italy and Spain. Sources were T cells, B-cell-depleted T cells, or PBMCs; the material itself was cDNA or gDNA.

Germline V CDR1 and CDR2: SGHDT, YYEEEE. The CDR3 is made up of 12 amino acids. With 3 bases removed from V and 4 bases from J, the gap between germline ends came to 8 bases. Per the study methods: Quantification of nucleated cells was approximated via reference gene primer amplification. Only in-frame clones appear in the TCRdb table, and some are missing; sequencing was by immunoSEQ multiplex PCR. V and J calls and clone size are copied from that table; D and trimming were computed from the DNA. In the table there are roughly 140,000 clones, approximately 73% of which are singletons. The sequenced sample was peripheral blood. This TCR derives from a man in his fifties or sixties with acute or convalescent COVID-19. This chain uses TRBV5-6 with TRBJ2-7, with D uncertain. The CDR3 loop is CASSSSLYEQYF. The DNA for the CDR3 is TGTGCCAGCAGCTCCAGTTTATACGAGCAGTACTTC.